The following is a T cell receptor (beta chain) sequence with its context. V was pared by 6 bases and J by 0 bases, with 17 bases between. The CDR3 totals 16 residues. Germline CDR1 reads MDHEN; CDR2 reads SYDVKM. Authors' processing steps: Amplification of reference gene primers provided the estimated nucleated cell counts. Clones were sequenced by immunoSEQ multiplex PCR, and TCRdb holds only the in-frame ones, with some missing. V, J and clone size were drawn from that table, and D and trimming were deduced from the DNA. The data show roughly 250,000 clones, with over 75% seen just once and approximately 4.2% held by the top ten. This specimen comes from a study of blood T cell repertoires in COVID-19. Study-wide context: T cells, B-cell-depleted T cells, or PBMCs supplied cDNA or gDNA.

The cohort comprised adults aged about 18 to 100 years residing in about two dozen US areas. Sequencing was done on a sample of PBMCs or T cells enriched from blood (not recorded which). The chain carries TRBV28 and TRBJ1-2; no clear D gene. The TCR originated in a woman in her 30s who had recovered from COVID-19. The CDR3 loop reads CASSKEFQAANYGYTF. CDR3 nucleotides: TGTGCCAGCAGCAAAGAATTTCAGGCAGCTAACTATGGCTACACCTTC.